This T cell receptor (beta chain) came from a study of metastatic and nonmetastatic thyroid tumors. V was trimmed by 0 bases and J by 7 bases, leaving 19 bases between them. Germline V gene lookup returns CDR1 LGHNA and CDR2 YNFKEQ. The CDR3 has 16 amino acids. TCRdb re-analyzed the PCR reads using MiXCR. This sample has tens of thousands of clones, with approximately 24% found just once. Every patient was untreated before thyroid surgery. J is TRBJ2-7 and V is TRBV4-2; D may correspond to TRBD1 or TRBD2 (6 bases each). Sequenced: blood. This sequence was found in a male donor with papillary thyroid cancer or a benign thyroid nodule (not recorded which). Some clones in this sample may be carry-over from other donors' samples. Here the CDR3 DNA reads TGTGCCAGCAGCCAAGAGGGGGCGAGGGGGGTTTATGAGCAGTACTTC. This encodes CASSQEGARGVYEQYF.